Listed here are 3 T cell receptor beta chains from one sample, sequenced in a study of molecular identifiers for immune sequencing clone quantification. TCRdb ran MiXCR on the PCR reads and lists one entry per CDR3 protein. The table includes 490,000 or so distinct CDR3 sequences, about a fifth detected once. Material: naive CD8+ T cells from blood, with Jurkat cell RNA spiked in. Sample subset: FACS-sorted CD8+CD4-CCR7+CD45RA+ naive T cells. The receptor set was obtained from a human donor in good health. Some libraries in this study had Jurkat cell RNA spiked in.

This clonotype was detected a few times. The rearrangement links TRBV2 to TRBJ2-7, with 8 bases aligning to TRBD2. This CDR3 is built from 15 residues. V lost 6 bases, J lost 6 bases, and 13 bases stayed unmatched. Germline CDR1 reads SNHLY; CDR2 reads FYNNEI. CDR3 nucleotide sequence: TGTGCCAGCAGACCCCCCTGGAGAGCGGGAGTCGAGCAGTACTTC. It yields the protein CASRPPWRAGVEQYF.

The chain combines TRBV21-1 with TRBJ1-2; the table's D call, TRBD1, has no DNA check behind it. TRBV21-1 is given as a pseudogene. CDR3 length equals 15 residues. This CDR3 is CASSGNDRFCYGYTF. The CDR3 DNA sequence: TGTGCCAGCAGCGGAAACGACAGGTTCTGCTATGGCTACACCTTC.

This clonotype was seen a handful of times. The chain carries TRBV7-6 and TRBJ2-7; the D is unclear. The CDR3 has 12 amino acids. Germline V gene sequence: CDR1 SGHVS, CDR2 FNYEAQ. Trimming removed 5 bases at V and 4 bases at J, with 9 bases between. The CDR3, as DNA: TGTGCCAGCAGCCCCACCCCGTACGAGCAGTACTTC. Its translation is CASSPTPYEQYF.